The T cell receptor (beta chain) under discussion was sequenced for a study of T cells in tuberculosis. Study as a whole: IGRA-negative adolescents, IGRA-positive adolescents with latent tuberculosis and adults with active tuberculosis formed this South African cohort. Within 7 days of starting treatment, or before, PBMC were stored.

The CDR3 totals 15 residues. Trimming pared 5 bases from V and 6 bases from J, leaving 16 bases between. Looked up from germline, CDR1 is SGHTA and CDR2 is FQGTGA. Comments on this clone: The antigen remains unidentified.

Sequencing used immunoSEQ multiplex PCR; TCRdb keeps in-frame clones, though not all of them. This table has roughly 32,000 clones, over 85% appearing once. Sample time point: new active TB diagnosis, blood taken before or within 7 days of starting treatment. Study-wide results and caveats: Active tuberculosis alpha repertoires lay closer to GMM-specific TCRs than controls'. Active tuberculosis patients had shorter CDR3-alpha; the beta difference was nonsignificant.

V usage is TRBV7-3 and J usage is TRBJ2-2; possibly TRBD1 for D (5 bases). The sequence derives from an adult with tuberculosis. This material consisted of PBMCs, taken at tuberculosis diagnosis. CDR3 loop: CASSPQGRASGELFF. The CDR3 DNA is TGTGCCAGCAGCCCGCAGGGCAGGGCGTCCGGGGAGCTGTTTTTT.